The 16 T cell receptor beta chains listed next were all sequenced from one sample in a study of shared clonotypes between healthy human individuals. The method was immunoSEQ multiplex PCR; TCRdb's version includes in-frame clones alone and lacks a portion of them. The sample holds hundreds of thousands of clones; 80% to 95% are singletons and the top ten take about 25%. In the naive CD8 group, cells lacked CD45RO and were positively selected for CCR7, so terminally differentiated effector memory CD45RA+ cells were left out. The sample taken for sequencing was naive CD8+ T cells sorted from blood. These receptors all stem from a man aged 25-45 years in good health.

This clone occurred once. The CDR3 is CASSLARQNTEAFF. CDR3 nucleotides: TGTGCCAGCAGCTTAGCGAGGCAGAACACTGAAGCTTTCTTT. The gene calls are TRBV7-9 and TRBJ1-1, with D unclear. Germline V gene lookup returns CDR1 SEHNR and CDR2 FQNEAQ (reference sequence). The V gene lost 0 bases and the J gene lost 1 base, with 6 bases spanning the gap. CDR3 length: 14 residues.

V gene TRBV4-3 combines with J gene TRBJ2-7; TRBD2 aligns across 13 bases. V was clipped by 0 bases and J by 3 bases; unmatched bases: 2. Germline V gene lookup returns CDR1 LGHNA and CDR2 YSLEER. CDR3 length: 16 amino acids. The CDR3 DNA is TGCGCCAGCAGCCAAGAACTAGCGGGAGGGCACTACGAGCAGTACTTC. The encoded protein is CASSQELAGGHYEQYF.

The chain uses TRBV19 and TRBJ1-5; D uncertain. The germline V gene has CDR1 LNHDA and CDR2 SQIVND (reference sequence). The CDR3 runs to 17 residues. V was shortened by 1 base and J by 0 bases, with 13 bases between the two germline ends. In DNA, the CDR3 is TGTGCCAGTAGTATAGCCCCGGGAGGCCATAGCAATCAGCCCCAGCATTTT. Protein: CASSIAPGGHSNQPQHF.

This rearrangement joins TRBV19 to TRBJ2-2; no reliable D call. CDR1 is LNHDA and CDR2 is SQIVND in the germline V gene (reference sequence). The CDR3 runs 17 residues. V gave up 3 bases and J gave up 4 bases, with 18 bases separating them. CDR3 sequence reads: CASSIPVSLLGTGELFF. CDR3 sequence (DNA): TGTGCCAGTAGTATCCCGGTTAGCCTCCTCGGCACCGGGGAGCTGTTTTTT.

CDR3 sequence (DNA): TGTGCCAGCAGCCCTCGGGAGCCTTCCTTCTCTGGGGCCAACGTCCTGACTTTC. Its translation: CASSPREPSFSGANVLTF. The chain joins TRBV7-9 to TRBJ2-6; possibly TRBD2 for D (6 bases). Germline-derived CDR1 and CDR2 are SEHNR and FQNEAQ (reference sequence). V was trimmed by 5 bases and J by 0 bases, leaving 17 bases between them. This CDR3 comprises 18 residues.

CDR3 sequence reads: CAISEEYEQYF. The CDR3 nucleotides read TGTGCCATCAGTGAAGAGTACGAGCAGTACTTC. The rearrangement links TRBV10-3 to TRBJ2-7; D ambiguous. In germline, CDR1 is ENHRY, CDR2 SYGVKD. The V and J ends lost 3 bases and 4 bases respectively, with 4 bases between them. There are 11 residues in the CDR3.

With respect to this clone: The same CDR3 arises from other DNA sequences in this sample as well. The CDR3 here is CASSLGGPAYEQYF. In DNA, the CDR3 is TGTGCCAGCAGTTTGGGGGGGCCAGCCTACGAGCAGTACTTC. The chain carries TRBV27 and TRBJ2-7, with D possibly matching TRBD2 (7 bases). There are 14 residues in the CDR3. The ends were cut back, 3 bases at V and 2 bases at J, with 11 bases in the middle. Germline values: CDR1 MNHEY, CDR2 SMNVEV (reference sequence).

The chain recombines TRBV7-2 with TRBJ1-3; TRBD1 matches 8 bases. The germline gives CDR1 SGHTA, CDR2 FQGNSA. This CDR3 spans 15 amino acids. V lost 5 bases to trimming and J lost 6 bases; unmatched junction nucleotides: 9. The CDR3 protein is CASSTRTGFENTIYF. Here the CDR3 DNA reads TGTGCCAGCAGCACCAGGACAGGGTTTGAAAACACCATATATTTT. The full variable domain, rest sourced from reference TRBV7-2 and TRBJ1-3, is GAGVSQSPSNKVTEKGKDVELRCDPISGHTALYWYRQSLGQGLEFLIYFQGNSAPDKSGLPSDRFSAERTGGSVSTLTIQRTQQEDSAVYLCASSTRTGFENTIYFGEGSWLTVV.

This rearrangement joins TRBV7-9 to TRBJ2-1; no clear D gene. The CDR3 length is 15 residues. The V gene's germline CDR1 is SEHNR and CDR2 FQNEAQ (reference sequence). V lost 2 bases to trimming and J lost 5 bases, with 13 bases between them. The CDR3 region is CASSLTAAPDNEQFF. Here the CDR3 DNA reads TGTGCCAGCAGCTTAACTGCGGCGCCTGACAATGAGCAGTTCTTC.

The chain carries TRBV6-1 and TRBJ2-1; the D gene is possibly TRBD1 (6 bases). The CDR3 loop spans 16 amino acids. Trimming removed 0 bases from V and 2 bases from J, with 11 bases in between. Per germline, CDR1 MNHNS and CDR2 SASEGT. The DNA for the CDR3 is TGTGCCAGCAGTGAAGCGCAGGGGTTTGCCTACAATGAGCAGTTCTTC. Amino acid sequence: CASSEAQGFAYNEQFF.

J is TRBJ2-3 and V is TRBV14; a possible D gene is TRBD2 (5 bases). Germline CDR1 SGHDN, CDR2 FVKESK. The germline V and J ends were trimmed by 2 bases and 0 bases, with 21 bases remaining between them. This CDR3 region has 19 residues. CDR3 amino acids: CASSQNLDYLSGSTDTQYF. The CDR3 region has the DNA TGTGCCAGCAGCCAAAATCTCGACTACCTCTCGGGTAGCACAGATACGCAGTATTTT.

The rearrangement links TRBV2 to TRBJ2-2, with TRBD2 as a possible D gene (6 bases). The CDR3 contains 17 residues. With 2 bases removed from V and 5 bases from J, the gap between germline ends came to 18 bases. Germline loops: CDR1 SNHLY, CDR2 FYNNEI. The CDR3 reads CASSEFPRASATGELFF. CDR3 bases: TGTGCCAGCAGTGAATTCCCTCGGGCTAGCGCTACCGGGGAGCTGTTTTTT. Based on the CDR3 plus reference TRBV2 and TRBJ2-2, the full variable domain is EPEVTQTPSHQVTQMGQEVILRCVPISNHLYFYWYRQILGQKVEFLVSFYNNEISEKSEIFDDQFSVERPDGSNFTLKIRSTKLEDSAMYFCASSEFPRASATGELFFGEGSRLTVL.

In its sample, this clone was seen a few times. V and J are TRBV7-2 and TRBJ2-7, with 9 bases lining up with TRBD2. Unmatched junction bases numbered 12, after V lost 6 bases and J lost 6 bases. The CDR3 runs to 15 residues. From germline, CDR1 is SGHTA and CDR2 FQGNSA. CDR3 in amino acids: CASSHPTSGLFEQYF. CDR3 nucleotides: TGTGCCAGCAGTCATCCGACTAGCGGATTGTTCGAGCAGTACTTC.

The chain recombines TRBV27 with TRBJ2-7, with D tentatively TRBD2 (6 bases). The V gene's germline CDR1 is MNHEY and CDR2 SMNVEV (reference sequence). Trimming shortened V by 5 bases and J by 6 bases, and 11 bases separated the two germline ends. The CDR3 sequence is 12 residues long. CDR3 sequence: CASSMQGGEQYF. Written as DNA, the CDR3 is TGTGCCAGCAGTATGCAGGGAGGCGAGCAGTACTTC.

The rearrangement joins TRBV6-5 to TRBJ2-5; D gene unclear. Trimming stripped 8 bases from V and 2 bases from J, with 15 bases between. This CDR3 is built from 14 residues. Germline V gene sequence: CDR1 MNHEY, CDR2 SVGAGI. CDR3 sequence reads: CASQFLGGQETQYF. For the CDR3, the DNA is TGTGCCAGCCAATTCCTGGGCGGACAAGAGACCCAGTACTTC.

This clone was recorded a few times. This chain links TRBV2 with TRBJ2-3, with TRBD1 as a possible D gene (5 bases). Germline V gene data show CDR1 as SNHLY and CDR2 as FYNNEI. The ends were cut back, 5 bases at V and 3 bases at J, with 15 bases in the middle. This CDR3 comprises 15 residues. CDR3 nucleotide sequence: TGTGCCAGCAGTATGACAGTGGCTACGACAGATACGCAGTATTTT. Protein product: CASSMTVATTDTQYF.